This TCR beta chain comes out of a study of cytomegalovirus exposure and HLA in healthy donors. The overall study: Within an early data release were 85 million or so unique TCRs drawn from HLA-typed donors. Study-level points and caveats: Accounts indicate the classifier identified cytomegalovirus status with strong specificity and sensitivity. One cluster of highly shared sequence variants probably arose as a sequencing artifact. Researchers catalogued 164 TCR beta chains as cytomegalovirus-associated.

A multiplex PCR was run with 60 Vbeta primers and 13 Jbeta primers. Sequencing was performed with immunoSEQ multiplex PCR; in TCRdb, only in-frame clones are kept and a portion is missing. The data contain 100,000 or so clones, around 80% of them singletons. Points on this clone: Its antigen remains unknown.

Germline V gene lookup returns CDR1 SGHAT and CDR2 FQNNGV. The CDR3 contains 15 residues. The V segment lost 5 bases and the J segment 0 bases; nucleotides outside the gene matches: 6. The sequence came from a man aged 25 to 45 in good health and CMV-seronegative. The rearrangement joins TRBV11-2 to TRBJ1-2, with 7 nucleotides matching TRBD1. Sequenced sample: PBMCs. Written as DNA, the CDR3 is TGTGCCAGCAGCCGCCAGGGGGGCGCTAACTATGGCTACACCTTC. This translates into CASSRQGGANYGYTF.